The clone carrying this T cell receptor (beta chain) appeared once. V dropped 10 bases and J dropped 5 bases, with 18 bases sitting between them. Germline loops: CDR1 SNHLY, CDR2 FYNNEI. The CDR3 is made up of 14 amino acids. The data stem from a study of blood T cell repertoires in COVID-19. Study-wide background: Acute-phase and convalescent COVID-19 samples originated in the United States, Italy and Spain. The cDNA or gDNA used as material had been derived from T cells, B-cell-depleted T cells, or PBMCs.

Per the original methods: The assay estimated nucleated cells by amplifying reference gene primers. Repertoires were generated with immunoSEQ multiplex PCR, while TCRdb's copy carries only in-frame clones and drops some. That table is the source of V, J and clone size, and D and trimming were worked out from the DNA. This table holds 150,000 to 200,000 clones, about 87% found once. The clonotype originates from a woman aged 25 to 39 with acute or convalescent COVID-19. V and J are TRBV2 and TRBJ2-1; D is perhaps TRBD2 (5 bases). The sample was peripheral blood. CDR3 sequence (DNA): TGTGCCATCAATAGCGTACTGTTGAACAATGAGCAGTTCTTC. Its protein product is CAINSVLLNNEQFF.